The clone carrying this T cell receptor beta chain showed up just once. This entry belongs to a study of PD-1 blockade in classical Hodgkin lymphoma. Germline lookup yields CDR1 SGDLS and CDR2 YYNGEE. The ends lost 0 bases at V and 3 bases at J; junction bases unmatched: 1. The CDR3 runs 14 residues. TCRdb keeps only in-frame clones here, not all; method: immunoSEQ multiplex PCR. The sample lists tens of thousands of clones; 70% were seen once. Each of the patients experienced relapse following autologous stem cell transplantation, and their brentuximab vedotin exposure differed. This TCR came from a human donor with classical Hodgkin lymphoma. This chain connects TRBV9 to TRBJ2-5, with 8 bases that match TRBD1. Material: peripheral blood mononuclear cells (PBMCs), obtained before the second cycle of nivolumab. CDR3 region: CASSVGTGKETQYF. The CDR3 region has the DNA TGTGCCAGCAGCGTAGGGACAGGGAAAGAGACCCAGTACTTC.